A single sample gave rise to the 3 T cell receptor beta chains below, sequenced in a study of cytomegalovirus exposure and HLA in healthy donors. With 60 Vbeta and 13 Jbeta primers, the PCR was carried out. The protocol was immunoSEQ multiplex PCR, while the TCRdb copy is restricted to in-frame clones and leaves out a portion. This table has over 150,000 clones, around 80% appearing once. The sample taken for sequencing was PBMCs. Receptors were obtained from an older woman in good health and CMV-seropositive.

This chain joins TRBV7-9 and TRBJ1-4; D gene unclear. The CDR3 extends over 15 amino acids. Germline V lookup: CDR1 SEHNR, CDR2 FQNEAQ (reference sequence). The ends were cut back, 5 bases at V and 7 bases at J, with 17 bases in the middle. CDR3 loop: CASSQAARTGEKLFF. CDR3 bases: TGTGCCAGCAGCCAAGCGGCTCGTACTGGTGAAAAACTGTTTTTT.

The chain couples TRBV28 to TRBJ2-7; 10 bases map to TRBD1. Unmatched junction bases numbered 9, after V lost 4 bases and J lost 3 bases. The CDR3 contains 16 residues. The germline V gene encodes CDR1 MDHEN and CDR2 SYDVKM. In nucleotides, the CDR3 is TGTGCCAGCAGTTCACCGGGACAGGGGAGGGTCTACGAGCAGTACTTC. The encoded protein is CASSSPGQGRVYEQYF.

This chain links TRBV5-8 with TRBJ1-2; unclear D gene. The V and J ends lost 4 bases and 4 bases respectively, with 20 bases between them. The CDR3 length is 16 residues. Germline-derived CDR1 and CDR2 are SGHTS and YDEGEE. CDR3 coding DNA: TGTGCCAGCAGCGGGATTCGGGAGAGGGAGCGCTATGGCTACACCTTC. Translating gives CASSGIRERERYGYTF. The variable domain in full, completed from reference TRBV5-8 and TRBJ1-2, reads EAGVTQSPTHLIKTRGQQATLRCSPISGHTSVYWYQQALGLGLQFLLWYDEGEERNRGNFPPRFSGRQFPNYSSELNVNALELEDSALYLCASSGIRERERYGYTFGSGTRLTVV.